A selection of T cell receptor beta chains follows, all from one sample in a study of cytomegalovirus exposure and HLA in healthy donors. Repertoires were generated with immunoSEQ multiplex PCR, while TCRdb's copy carries only in-frame clones and drops some. The sample records roughly 100,000 clones, around 86% being singletons. The sample comprised PBMCs. The receptors were sampled from a man aged 30 to 45 in good health and CMV-seropositive. CDR3s include the opening cysteine and the closing phenylalanine or tryptophan. Fields, in order: V gene, J gene, D gene, clone size, CDR3 protein, CDR3 DNA. D genes are given only for firm matches. Not all rows give a size; the values are once, few, many and, for expanded clones, a class.

V gene: TRBV18
J gene: TRBJ1-2
D gene: -
clone size: -
CDR3 protein: CASSPPSRGQRVGYTF
CDR3 DNA: TGTGCCAGCTCACCACCATCCAGGGGCCAGCGTGTGGGCTACACCTTC

V gene: TRBV10-3
J gene: TRBJ1-1
D gene: TRBD1
clone size: -
CDR3 protein: CAISYRTGMNTEAFF
CDR3 DNA: TGTGCCATCAGTTATAGGACAGGGATGAACACTGAAGCTTTCTTT

V gene: TRBV5-8
J gene: TRBJ2-2
D gene: TRBD2
clone size: few
CDR3 protein: CASSWGGNTGELFF
CDR3 DNA: TGTGCCAGCAGCTGGGGGGGAAACACCGGGGAGCTGTTTTTT

V gene: TRBV5-1
J gene: TRBJ2-1
D gene: TRBD1
clone size: -
CDR3 protein: CASSLRGQGTNEQFF
CDR3 DNA: TGCGCCAGCAGCTTGCGTGGACAGGGAACGAATGAGCAGTTCTTC

V gene: TRBV19
J gene: TRBJ1-3
D gene: -
clone size: -
CDR3 protein: CATATGHSGNTIYF
CDR3 DNA: TGTGCCACTGCGACAGGACACTCTGGAAACACCATATATTTT

V gene: TRBV19
J gene: TRBJ1-2
D gene: TRBD1
clone size: -
CDR3 protein: CASSIDRGRDYGYTF
CDR3 DNA: TGTGCCAGTAGTATCGACAGGGGGCGCGACTATGGCTACACCTTC

V gene: TRBV5-1
J gene: TRBJ1-4
D gene: TRBD1
clone size: once
CDR3 protein: CASSPGQENEKLFF
CDR3 DNA: TGCGCCAGCAGCCCTGGACAGGAGAATGAAAAACTGTTTTTT

V gene: TRBV6-1
J gene: TRBJ2-2
D gene: -
clone size: many
CDR3 protein: CASSEAGAFSGELFF
CDR3 DNA: TGTGCCAGCAGTGAAGCGGGGGCCTTTTCCGGGGAGCTGTTTTTT

V gene: TRBV7-9
J gene: TRBJ2-5
D gene: -
clone size: few
CDR3 protein: CASSLGQGETQYF
CDR3 DNA: TGTGCCAGCAGCTTAGGTCAGGGTGAGACCCAGTACTTC

V gene: TRBV7-9
J gene: TRBJ2-1
D gene: -
clone size: -
CDR3 protein: CASSPGGTWTNEQFF
CDR3 DNA: TGTGCCAGCAGCCCCGGGGGAACGTGGACGAATGAGCAGTTCTTC

V gene: TRBV5-1
J gene: TRBJ1-6
D gene: TRBD1
clone size: -
CDR3 protein: CASSLAAGGNSPLHF
CDR3 DNA: TGCGCCAGCAGCTTGGCGGCAGGGGGGAATTCACCCCTCCACTTT

V gene: TRBV11-2
J gene: TRBJ1-1
D gene: -
clone size: -
CDR3 protein: CASSLVRINTEAFF
CDR3 DNA: TGTGCCAGCAGCTTAGTGCGGATCAACACTGAAGCTTTCTTT

V gene: TRBV7-9
J gene: TRBJ2-1
D gene: TRBD1
clone size: once
CDR3 protein: CASSLVDRVYNEQFF
CDR3 DNA: TGTGCCAGCAGCTTAGTGGACAGGGTCTACAATGAGCAGTTCTTC

V gene: TRBV6-4
J gene: TRBJ1-1
D gene: TRBD1
clone size: -
CDR3 protein: CASSDSWDSEAFF
CDR3 DNA: TGTGCCAGCAGTGACTCGTGGGACAGTGAAGCTTTCTTT

V gene: TRBV7-6
J gene: TRBJ2-1
D gene: -
clone size: -
CDR3 protein: CASSAYRVNEQFF
CDR3 DNA: TGTGCCAGCAGCGCTTACAGGGTAAATGAGCAGTTCTTC

V gene: TRBV27
J gene: TRBJ2-2
D gene: TRBD1
clone size: -
CDR3 protein: CASSLSGQGANTGELFF
CDR3 DNA: TGTGCCAGCAGTTTATCCGGACAGGGGGCAAACACCGGGGAGCTGTTTTTT

V gene: TRBV5-6
J gene: TRBJ2-5
D gene: -
clone size: -
CDR3 protein: CASSRIQETQYF
CDR3 DNA: TGTGCCAGCTCGCGGATACAAGAGACCCAGTACTTC

V gene: TRBV5-5
J gene: TRBJ1-2
D gene: TRBD1
clone size: -
CDR3 protein: CASKTGGGYTF
CDR3 DNA: TGTGCCAGCAAAACAGGGGGAGGCTACACCTTC

V gene: TRBV2
J gene: TRBJ2-7
D gene: -
clone size: few
CDR3 protein: CASSETGGAYEQYF
CDR3 DNA: TGTGCCAGCAGTGAAACAGGGGGGGCCTACGAGCAGTACTTC

V gene: TRBV10-3
J gene: TRBJ1-5
D gene: TRBD1
clone size: -
CDR3 protein: CAISSGTGNQPQHF
CDR3 DNA: TGTGCCATCAGTTCGGGGACAGGTAATCAGCCCCAGCATTTT

V gene: TRBV11-2
J gene: TRBJ2-2
D gene: -
clone size: -
CDR3 protein: CASSPALLNTGELFF
CDR3 DNA: TGTGCCAGCAGCCCCGCACTCCTGAACACCGGGGAGCTGTTTTTT

V gene: TRBV27
J gene: TRBJ2-7
D gene: -
clone size: once
CDR3 protein: CASSLAPRHAYEQYF
CDR3 DNA: TGTGCCAGCAGTTTAGCGCCACGCCACGCCTACGAGCAGTACTTC

V gene: TRBV15
J gene: TRBJ1-5
D gene: -
clone size: -
CDR3 protein: CATSRYRAPQPQHF
CDR3 DNA: TGTGCCACCAGCAGATACAGGGCCCCTCAGCCCCAGCATTTT

V gene: TRBV6-5
J gene: TRBJ2-2
D gene: TRBD2
clone size: -
CDR3 protein: CASSRGLAGAGELFF
CDR3 DNA: TGTGCCAGCAGTCGGGGACTAGCGGGGGCCGGGGAGCTGTTTTTT

V gene: TRBV19
J gene: TRBJ1-1
D gene: -
clone size: -
CDR3 protein: CASSIAQNTEAFF
CDR3 DNA: TGTGCCAGTAGTATAGCACAGAACACTGAAGCTTTCTTT

V gene: TRBV7-9
J gene: TRBJ2-5
D gene: TRBD1
clone size: -
CDR3 protein: CASSFGATGVETQYF
CDR3 DNA: TGTGCCAGCAGCTTTGGGGCCACAGGGGTTGAGACCCAGTACTTC

V gene: TRBV7-2
J gene: TRBJ2-1
D gene: -
clone size: once
CDR3 protein: CASSLRRTEEQFF
CDR3 DNA: TGTGCCAGCAGCTTACGACGTACAGAGGAGCAGTTCTTC

V gene: TRBV6-5
J gene: TRBJ1-5
D gene: -
clone size: -
CDR3 protein: CASRETEYSNQPQHF
CDR3 DNA: TGTGCCAGCAGAGAGACAGAGTATAGCAATCAGCCCCAGCATTTT

V gene: TRBV2
J gene: TRBJ2-7
D gene: -
clone size: -
CDR3 protein: CASSGGTVNYEQYF
CDR3 DNA: TGTGCCAGCAGTGGCGGGACAGTAAACTACGAGCAGTACTTC

V gene: TRBV14
J gene: TRBJ1-6
D gene: -
clone size: -
CDR3 protein: CASSQAGLRSWSPLHF
CDR3 DNA: TGTGCCAGCAGCCAAGCGGGTTTAAGGTCATGGTCACCCCTCCACTTT

V gene: TRBV18
J gene: TRBJ1-1
D gene: TRBD1
clone size: -
CDR3 protein: CASSVRTGGNTEAFF
CDR3 DNA: TGTGCCAGCTCGGTTCGGACAGGGGGGAACACTGAAGCTTTCTTT

V gene: TRBV5-6
J gene: TRBJ2-7
D gene: TRBD1
clone size: -
CDR3 protein: CASSQRGGSHYEQYF
CDR3 DNA: TGTGCCAGCAGCCAAAGAGGGGGCTCCCACTACGAGCAGTACTTC

V gene: TRBV6-5
J gene: TRBJ1-6
D gene: TRBD1
clone size: -
CDR3 protein: CASRLTGVQVSPLHF
CDR3 DNA: TGTGCCAGCAGACTCACAGGGGTACAGGTTTCACCCCTCCACTTT

V gene: TRBV5-1
J gene: TRBJ1-5
D gene: -
clone size: -
CDR3 protein: CASSPAAGFNQPQHF
CDR3 DNA: TGCGCCAGCAGCCCTGCGGCGGGGTTCAATCAGCCCCAGCATTTT

V gene: TRBV28
J gene: TRBJ2-1
D gene: TRBD1
clone size: once
CDR3 protein: CASSSHGQGRSGNEQFF
CDR3 DNA: TGTGCCAGCAGTTCCCATGGACAGGGACGTTCTGGCAATGAGCAGTTCTTC

V gene: TRBV5-6
J gene: TRBJ2-3
D gene: -
clone size: -
CDR3 protein: CASSFWTAGIVDTQYF
CDR3 DNA: TGTGCCAGCAGCTTCTGGACAGCGGGGATTGTAGATACGCAGTATTTT

V gene: TRBV28
J gene: TRBJ1-4
D gene: -
clone size: -
CDR3 protein: CASRSTGIGEGEKLFF
CDR3 DNA: TGTGCCAGCAGATCCACCGGGATAGGGGAGGGTGAAAAACTGTTTTTT

V gene: TRBV2
J gene: TRBJ2-4
D gene: -
clone size: -
CDR3 protein: CASTRRDSIQYF
CDR3 DNA: TGTGCCAGCACCCGGAGGGATAGCATTCAGTACTTC

V gene: TRBV7-9
J gene: TRBJ1-6
D gene: -
clone size: -
CDR3 protein: CASRRTEANSPLHF
CDR3 DNA: TGTGCCAGCAGGAGGACAGAAGCTAATTCACCCCTCCACTTT

V gene: TRBV4-1
J gene: TRBJ2-1
D gene: -
clone size: -
CDR3 protein: CASSQDRALEQFF
CDR3 DNA: TGCGCCAGCAGCCAAGATCGAGCGTTGGAGCAGTTCTTC

V gene: TRBV6-6
J gene: TRBJ1-2
D gene: -
clone size: -
CDR3 protein: CASNSGRGVYGYTF
CDR3 DNA: TGTGCCAGCAACTCTGGGAGGGGTGTCTATGGCTACACCTTC

V gene: TRBV28
J gene: TRBJ1-3
D gene: -
clone size: -
CDR3 protein: CASSPTTGSGNTIYF
CDR3 DNA: TGTGCCAGCAGTCCCACGACAGGTTCTGGAAACACCATATATTTT

V gene: TRBV9
J gene: TRBJ2-7
D gene: -
clone size: -
CDR3 protein: CASSVSTGQSYEQYF
CDR3 DNA: TGTGCCAGCAGCGTTAGTACTGGACAGTCCTACGAGCAGTACTTC

V gene: TRBV5-4
J gene: TRBJ2-7
D gene: TRBD1
clone size: -
CDR3 protein: CASNSGGISYEQYF
CDR3 DNA: TGTGCCAGCAATTCAGGGGGCATCTCCTACGAGCAGTACTTC

V gene: TRBV5-1
J gene: TRBJ2-5
D gene: -
clone size: -
CDR3 protein: CASNPDTQETQYF
CDR3 DNA: TGCGCCAGCAATCCGGACACCCAAGAGACCCAGTACTTC

V gene: TRBV19
J gene: TRBJ1-1
D gene: -
clone size: -
CDR3 protein: CASSPRDSLGTEAFF
CDR3 DNA: TGTGCCAGTAGTCCCCGGGACTCCTTGGGCACTGAAGCTTTCTTT

V gene: TRBV6-1
J gene: TRBJ1-1
D gene: -
clone size: -
CDR3 protein: CASLKLEAFF
CDR3 DNA: TGTGCCAGCCTGAAGCTAGAAGCTTTCTTT

V gene: TRBV27
J gene: TRBJ2-3
D gene: -
clone size: -
CDR3 protein: CASVGPGGPDTQYF
CDR3 DNA: TGTGCCAGCGTGGGTCCGGGCGGGCCAGATACGCAGTATTTT

V gene: TRBV19
J gene: TRBJ2-7
D gene: -
clone size: -
CDR3 protein: CASSPSSGTYYEQYF
CDR3 DNA: TGTGCCAGTAGTCCATCCAGCGGTACTTACTACGAGCAGTACTTC

V gene: TRBV10-2
J gene: TRBJ1-6
D gene: -
clone size: -
CDR3 protein: CASSERGIYNSPLHF
CDR3 DNA: TGCGCCAGCAGTGAGCGGGGGATCTATAATTCACCCCTCCACTTT

V gene: TRBV6-1
J gene: TRBJ1-5
D gene: TRBD1
clone size: -
CDR3 protein: CASRAPGTGDQPQHF
CDR3 DNA: TGTGCCAGCAGGGCGCCGGGGACAGGGGATCAGCCCCAGCATTTT